The T cell receptor beta chain described here comes from a study of blood T cells in healthy people across ages (dated by TCRdb to between 2015 and 2017). About the study as a whole: In model experiments, roughly one uniquely barcoded TCR beta cDNA molecule per two T cells was captured by template switching. To avoid experimental bias, donors of different ages were randomly spread across the sequencing lanes. The study measured age-related changes in TCR beta repertoire diversity using deep sequencing normalized with unique cDNA molecular identifiers. The donors were divided into four age groups: young (average about 16 years), middle-aged (about 40), aged (approximately 62) and long-lived (roughly 86). The study analyzed two additional independent replicas of 1 million unique cDNA reads from the same blood draw for two donors, one aged 18 to 29 and one aged 80 or older.

The junction shows trimming of 6 bases on V and 1 base on J, and the gene matches do not reach 6 bases of it. The CDR3 measures 14 amino acids from cysteine to phenylalanine. Of the read, only the CDR3 DNA is kept; its 42 bases are in frame from base 1. Via the germline V gene (reference sequence), CDR1 is GTSNPN and CDR2 SVGIG. General conclusions and limits of the study: Estimates of total diversity from one million sequenced T cells were regarded as lower bounds and underestimates. As age increased, observed TCR beta diversity per million T cells dropped in a roughly linear way, and a significant reduction was already evident by age roughly 40. Because donor CMV infection status was unknown, age-related changes in expanded clonotypes were potentially confounded. The percentage of naive T cells measured by flow cytometry correlated strongly with observed TCR beta diversity. Conclusive comparison of naive and antigen-experienced compartments was prevented by the profiling of bulk unsorted PBMCs. The long-lived group showed more naive CD4+ T cells, fewer expanded clones and increased TCR diversity than the aged group, suggesting age selection.

This clonotype was observed a single time. The specificity of this receptor is unknown. No base-level quality is on record; no much larger clone is a single base apart. The donors were around 39 Caucasian individuals from Russia, aged about 6 to 95 years, who were systemically healthy. Each donor gave ten milliliters of peripheral blood, drawn into EDTA-treated Vacutainer tubes. Ficoll-Paque density-gradient centrifugation was used to isolate PBMCs, with at least 7 million obtained per sample. Trizol reagent was used to extract total RNA from PBMCs, with at least 5.5 micrograms per sample. Naive CD45RAhigh/CD27high T cell percentages were measured by flow cytometry on a PBMC aliquot from every donor. The protocol used for the library was 5' RACE. The sequencer was an Illumina HiSeq 2500. A second PCR of about 6 to 11 cycles was performed with a sample-barcoded 5' primer and a J-beta primer mix. A unique molecular identifier was introduced onto each TCR beta cDNA molecule by a template-switch 5' adaptor carrying 12 random nucleotides. At least 2.5 million CDR3-containing paired-end reads were obtained from each sample. All of the RNA was converted into first-strand cDNA using the Mint cDNA synthesis kit, with a TRBC-specific oligonucleotide serving as the primer. Following uracil-DNA glycosylase treatment, all cDNA underwent a first 18-cycle PCR with the universal primers M1SS and BC2_uni_R. The source study handled its data this way. Normalization of each sample was performed by random selection of 1 million high-quality reads, each carrying a distinct molecular identifier. Instead of being binned into consensus sequences, reads with shared molecular identifiers were discarded. MiTCR, run with a Q25 quality threshold and the strictest error-elimination algorithm, handled CDR3 identification, clonotype clustering and error correction. A nonparametric unseen species model with Euler transformation was used to estimate a lower bound on total TCR beta diversity. The raw public reads went through TCRdb reprocessing: fastp at Q25, MiXCR clone calling, in-frame beta chains kept. Each CDR3 protein appears once, grouped with its most common genes and DNA. It is TCRdb's table, rather than the study itself, that gives the V and J calls and clone size. Across this sample there are roughly 1.5 million distinct CDR3 sequences, with under 55% seen only once. The ten largest clones take up approximately 4% of the sample.

The sequence was obtained from a young woman in good health. The specimen was blood. Recombination connected TRBV30 to TRBJ2-1; 7 central nucleotides agree with TRBD1. CDR3 reads: CACPTGRSYNEQFF. The DNA is as follows: TGTGCCTGCCCGACAGGGCGTTCCTACAATGAGCAGTTCTTC.